These T cell receptor beta chains were read from a single sample in a study of T cells after yellow fever vaccination. One entry per CDR3 protein, called by TCRdb with MiXCR from the 5' RACE reads. The repertoire holds approximately 600,000 distinct CDR3 sequences, with around 12% as singletons. Specimen: PBMCs, collected on the day of the yellow fever booster vaccination. Every receptor here comes from a man aged 25 to 40 who received the YFV17D yellow fever vaccine. The CDR3 runs from the conserved cysteine through the conserved F or W. The D gene is left open where the match is weak. Clone size appears in some rows only: once, few, many, or a class for an expanded clone.

clone_size j_call d_call v_call cdr3_nt cdr3_aa
few TRBJ1-1 TRBD1 TRBV3-1 TGTGCCAGCAGCCAAGCAGACAGGGGGCACCTAATGAACACTGAAGCTTTCTTT CASSQADRGHLMNTEAFF
. TRBJ2-1 TRBD2 TRBV7-3 TGTGCCAGCAGCCCTAGCGGGAGTAGCTCCTACAATGAGCAGTTCTTC CASSPSGSSSYNEQFF
. TRBJ2-3 . TRBV7-2 TGTGCCAGCAGCTTACGACTCCCCGGGGATACGCAGTATTTT CASSLRLPGDTQYF
few TRBJ2-7 . TRBV7-2 TGTGCCAGCAGCTTCGCGCAGAGCAGCTACGAGCAGTACTTC CASSFAQSSYEQYF
few TRBJ1-5 . TRBV14 TGTGCCAGCAGCCCCGGGAGGTATCAGCCCCAGCATTTT CASSPGRYQPQHF
. TRBJ2-7 . TRBV5-6 TGTGCCAGCAGCTTGGTTGCGGGAAACTCCTACGAGCAGTACTTC CASSLVAGNSYEQYF
. TRBJ2-7 TRBD1 TRBV27 TGTGCCAGCAGTGAGCCGGGACAGAGATTCTACGAGCAGTACTTC CASSEPGQRFYEQYF
few TRBJ2-1 . TRBV20-1 TGCAGTGCTAGAGGCCGGAATGAGCAGTTCTTC CSARGRNEQFF
. TRBJ2-1 . TRBV3-1 TGTGCCAGCAGCCCCTTCCGAGGATCGCCTTCAGATGAGCAGTTCTTC CASSPFRGSPSDEQFF
few TRBJ2-1 TRBD1 TRBV10-1 TGCGCCAGCAGTGAGCATAGGGACAGGGCCTACAATGAGCAGTTCTTC CASSEHRDRAYNEQFF
few TRBJ2-7 TRBD2 TRBV6-5 TGTGCCAGCAGTTACTATGGGACTAGCGGGAGGAAACCCTACGAGCAGTACTTC CASSYYGTSGRKPYEQYF
few TRBJ2-7 . TRBV20-1 TGCAGTGCTAGAGCCCCGGCGGGTCGGCTCTACGAGCAGTACTTC CSARAPAGRLYEQYF
few TRBJ2-2 TRBD2 TRBV6-1 TGTGCCAGCAGATCACTAGCGGGGGTGGGCGGGGAGCTGTTTTTT CASRSLAGVGGELFF
few TRBJ2-7 TRBD2 TRBV7-7 TGTGCTAGCATCCGGGAGGTGACTCCGACCTCCTACGAGCAGTACTTC CASIREVTPTSYEQYF
. TRBJ2-5 . TRBV7-9 TGTGCCAGCAGCCCCCAGGACGTGACCCAGTACTTC CASSPQDVTQYF
. TRBJ1-5 TRBD1 TRBV27 TGTGCCAGCAGTCCCCACAGGGGGCAACAGCCCCAGCATTTT CASSPHRGQQPQHF
few TRBJ2-2 TRBD2 TRBV5-1 TGCGCCAGCACAACTAGCGCTAAGACCGGGGAGCTGTTTTTT CASTTSAKTGELFF
. TRBJ2-1 TRBD2 TRBV7-3 TGTGCCAGCAGCTTACTAGCGGGAGGTTCTGAGCAGTTCTTC CASSLLAGGSEQFF
. TRBJ2-1 . TRBV6-2/TRBV6-3 TGTGCCAGCAGTTACCCCGCTGGACAGCCCGGCCCCTTTGGCCTGTCCTACAATGAGCAGTTCTTC CASSYPAGQPGPFGLSYNEQFF
few TRBJ2-1 . TRBV12-3/TRBV12-4 TGTGCCAGTGGTGGCTTCTACAATGAGCAGTTCTTC CASGGFYNEQFF
once TRBJ2-6 TRBD1 TRBV11-1 TGTGCCAGCAGCTCCAGACAGGGGGCCTTCGAGGGGGCCAACGTCCTGACTTTC CASSSRQGAFEGANVLTF
few TRBJ2-1 . TRBV5-1 TGCGCCAGCAGCCTTCGACTCAGGGGAGCAGGCAATGAGCAGTTCTTC CASSLRLRGAGNEQFF
. TRBJ2-3 TRBD2 TRBV5-1 TGCGCCAGCAGCTTGCGTAGCGGGAGTGGCACAGATACGCAGTATTTT CASSLRSGSGTDTQYF
many TRBJ2-1 TRBD2 TRBV6-2/TRBV6-3 TGTGCCAGCAGGATACTAGCGGGAGGGTACAATGAGCAGTTCTTC CASRILAGGYNEQFF
few TRBJ2-7 TRBD2 TRBV7-9 TGTGCCAGCAGTCCTGATCTAGCGGGAAATTCCTACGAGCAGTACTTC CASSPDLAGNSYEQYF
many TRBJ2-7 TRBD2 TRBV20-1 TGCAGTGCGGAGGGACTAGGGACCTACGAGCAGTACTTC CSAEGLGTYEQYF
. TRBJ2-5 . TRBV24-1 TGTGCCACCAGTGATTTGCAGACCGGGACATTTGAGACCCAGTACTTC CATSDLQTGTFETQYF
few TRBJ1-2 TRBD1 TRBV29-1 TGCAGCGGCCGAAACTCAGGGGGCTGCTATGGCTACACCTTC CSGRNSGGCYGYTF
few TRBJ1-6 . TRBV6-1 TGTGCCAGCAGAGTCGCGGGAACACAAAATTCACCCCTCCACTTT CASRVAGTQNSPLHF
. TRBJ2-4 . TRBV30 TGTGCCTGGAGTGACGGGGGGCTAGCCAAAAACATTCAGTACTTC CAWSDGGLAKNIQYF
few TRBJ2-7 . TRBV27 TGTGCCAGCAGTCCCCAGGTGGGGGCCCTCTACGAGCAGTACTTC CASSPQVGALYEQYF
. TRBJ2-1 TRBD1 TRBV29-1 TGCAGCGTTGAAGTTAGGACAGGCCCTCCCTTGCAGTTCTTC CSVEVRTGPPLQFF
. TRBJ2-3 . TRBV9 TGTGCCAGCAGCGCGAGCGGGCCACCCACAGATACGCAGTATTTT CASSASGPPTDTQYF
many TRBJ2-1 . TRBV4-3 TGCGCCAGCAGCCAAGGTCAGACGTACAATGAGCAGTTCTTC CASSQGQTYNEQFF
few TRBJ2-1 . TRBV7-9 TGTGCCAGCAGCCCCTCCGTGAATGAGCAGTTCTTC CASSPSVNEQFF
many TRBJ2-3 . TRBV20-1 TGCAGTGCTACAGACAGTAGCACAGATACGCAGTATTTT CSATDSSTDTQYF
few TRBJ2-7 . TRBV6-2/TRBV6-3 TGTGCCAGCAGTTACTCTCGGACTTCTTCCTACGAGCAGTACTTC CASSYSRTSSYEQYF
. TRBJ2-3 . TRBV6-4 TGTGCCAGCAGGGGGGTCAGAGGGATCACAGATACGCAGTATTTT CASRGVRGITDTQYF
. TRBJ1-3 . TRBV7-6 TGTGCCAGCAGCTTAGCCGGTACGGGAGGTAGCACCATATATTTT CASSLAGTGGSTIYF
few TRBJ2-5 TRBD2 TRBV28 TGTGCCAGCAGTTCCCCCTCGGGAGGGCCCGGGACCCAGTACTTC CASSSPSGGPGTQYF
few TRBJ2-7 TRBD1 TRBV13 TGTGCCAGCAGCTTGACAGGGGGTGCTCTCGAGCAGTACTTC CASSLTGGALEQYF
. TRBJ1-6 . TRBV6-5 TGTGCCAGCAGTTACGGGGTCACCTATAATTCACCCCACCACTTT CASSYGVTYNSPHHF